Listed here are 20 T cell receptor beta chains from one sample, sequenced in a study of patients and donors after allogeneic stem cell transplantation. TCRdb recomputed calls from the RT-PCR reads with MiXCR, one row per CDR3 protein. The sample lists about 410,000 distinct CDR3 sequences, approximately 16% occurring once. What was sequenced was blood, either unsorted or a sorted T cell fraction (not recorded which). The receptors stem from a human donor who was either an allogeneic HSCT recipient or a stem cell or donor lymphocyte infusion donor (not recorded which). It is not recorded whose cells these are; they may come from a transplant donor.

This clonotype was observed a handful of times. The rearrangement links TRBV6-4 to TRBJ2-3; 10 nucleotides align to TRBD1. The CDR3 length is 16 residues. Germline V gives CDR1 MRHNA, CDR2 SNTAGT. After removal of 0 bases from V and 2 bases from J, the junction contained 2 bases not matched to a gene. The CDR3 spells CASSDSGQGVTDTQYF. CDR3 DNA sequence: TGTGCCAGCAGTGACTCCGGACAGGGGGTCACAGATACGCAGTATTTT.

The J gene is TRBJ1-6, the V gene TRBV25-1; D might be TRBD1 (6 bases). V lost 4 bases, J lost 7 bases, and 11 bases lay in between. This CDR3 has 14 amino acids. Germline V gene lookup returns CDR1 MGHDK and CDR2 SYGVNS. In DNA form, the CDR3 reads TGTGCCAGCAGTGCGTGGCAGGGGAATTCACCCCTCCACTTT. This translates into CASSAWQGNSPLHF.

The gene calls are TRBV7-6 and TRBJ2-1; no clear D. CDR1 and CDR2 from the germline V gene are SGHVS and FNYEAQ. The germline V and J ends were trimmed by 0 bases and 2 bases, with 8 bases remaining between them. The length of the CDR3 is 15 residues. CDR3 DNA sequence: TGTGCCAGCAGCTTAGCTGGGCTAGCCTACAATGAGCAGTTCTTC. Its translation is CASSLAGLAYNEQFF. Drawing the rest from reference TRBV7-6 and TRBJ2-1, the complete variable domain is GAGVSQSPRYKVTKRGQDVALRCDPISGHVSLYWYRQALGQGPEFLTYFNYEAQQDKSGLPNDRFSAERPEGSISTLTIQRTEQRDSAMYRCASSLAGLAYNEQFFGPGTRLTVL.

The rearrangement links TRBV20-1 to TRBJ1-2, with 9 bases identical to TRBD1. The germline CDR1 and CDR2 sequences are DFQATT and SNEGSKA (reference sequence). Germline trimming cut 6 bases from V and 7 bases from J; bases unmatched to any gene: 12. The CDR3 sequence is 14 residues long. CDR3 DNA: TGCAGTGCGAACTCCGGGACAGGGTTATCTGGCTACACCTTC. Translation gives CSANSGTGLSGYTF.

The table lists this clonotype with a few counts. The chain is built from TRBV29-1 and TRBJ2-5; D is perhaps TRBD1 (5 bases). V was shortened by 2 bases and J by 4 bases, with 14 bases between the two germline ends. Germline loops: CDR1 SQVTM, CDR2 ANQGSEA. The CDR3 runs 14 residues. As DNA, the CDR3 is TGCAGCGTTGAACGACAGCCCGAGGTAGAGACCCAGTACTTC. It codes for CSVERQPEVETQYF.

This clonotype has a handful of counts. CDR3 DNA: TGTGCCAGCAGTCCTCTCCTCCGACTAGCGCTGAACTCCTACGAGCAGTACTTC. This translates into CASSPLLRLALNSYEQYF. V gene TRBV6-1 combines with J gene TRBJ2-7, with 8 nucleotides matching TRBD2. Germline-derived CDR1 and CDR2 are MNHNS and SASEGT. The CDR3 totals 18 residues. V lost 5 bases and J lost 0; bases outside the gene matches: 15.

The chain combines TRBV5-5 with TRBJ1-2; D is ambiguous. CDR3 size: 14 residues. V was shortened by 0 bases and J by 7 bases, with 13 bases between the two germline ends. Germline V gene sequence: CDR1 SGHKS, CDR2 YYEKEE (reference sequence). The CDR3, as DNA: TGTGCCAGCAGCTTGGTCACGGGCCCCGGTGGCTACACCTTC. Protein sequence: CASSLVTGPGGYTF. Full variable domain (missing parts from reference TRBV5-5 and TRBJ1-2): DAGVTQSPTHLIKTRGQQVTLRCSPISGHKSVSWYQQVLGQGPQFIFQYYEKEERGRGNFPDRFSARQFPNYSSELNVNALLLGDSALYLCASSLVTGPGGYTFGSGTRLTVV.

V and J are TRBV27 and TRBJ2-7, with D hard to call. This CDR3 comprises 15 residues. Germline V gene sequence: CDR1 MNHEY, CDR2 SMNVEV (reference sequence). V gave up 3 bases and J gave up 0 bases, with 12 bases separating them. The DNA of the CDR3 is TGTGCCAGCAGTTTTGCAGCTGCCAGCTCCTACGAGCAGTACTTC. Amino acid sequence: CASSFAAASSYEQYF.

This clonotype was found a few times. This rearrangement joins TRBV2 to TRBJ2-4; TRBD1 matches 7 bases. This CDR3 contains 13 residues. Per the germline V gene, CDR1 is SNHLY and CDR2 is FYNNEI. The junction had 6 bases not matched to a gene; V was cut back by 9 bases and J by 4 bases. CDR3 protein: CASRGTEKNIQYF. The CDR3 DNA is TGTGCCAGTCGAGGGACAGAAAAAAACATTCAGTACTTC.

This clonotype turned up a few times. CDR3: CATSRDLLYNEQFF. In DNA form, the CDR3 reads TGTGCCACCAGCCGGGACCTCCTATACAATGAGCAGTTCTTC. The chain is built from TRBV27 and TRBJ2-1; tentatively, D is TRBD1 or TRBD2 (5 bases each). Trimming stripped 10 bases from V and 4 bases from J, with 17 bases between. The CDR3 spans 14 residues. Per the germline V gene, CDR1 is MNHEY and CDR2 is SMNVEV (reference sequence).

The chain carries TRBV20-1 and TRBJ2-4; possibly TRBD1 for D (6 bases). The CDR3 is 14 residues long. Trimming took off 5 bases at V and 0 bases at J, with 11 bases between the two ends. Germline lookup yields CDR1 DFQATT and CDR2 SNEGSKA (reference sequence). This CDR3 is CSARDNLAKNIQYF. CDR3 sequence (DNA): TGCAGTGCTCGGGACAACCTAGCCAAAAACATTCAGTACTTC.

The rearrangement links TRBV24-1 to TRBJ2-1; D ambiguous. CDR3 length: 11 amino acids. Per the germline V gene, CDR1 is KGHDR and CDR2 is SFDVKD. Between the trimmed V and J ends, which lost 1 base and 10 bases, there was a span of 4 bases. This CDR3 reads CATSDFWEQFF. CDR3 in DNA: TGTGCCACCAGTGATTTTTGGGAGCAGTTCTTC.

This clonotype was found many times. V and J are TRBV7-9 and TRBJ2-2; D is unclear. This CDR3 is 15 amino acids long. CDR1 is SEHNR and CDR2 is FQNEAQ in the germline V gene (reference sequence). V was trimmed by 2 bases and J by 0 bases, leaving 7 bases between them. The CDR3 reads CASSLLGPNTGELFF. The CDR3 DNA reads TGTGCCAGCAGCTTACTGGGCCCGAACACCGGGGAGCTGTTTTTT.

The sample holds a few counts of this clonotype. The chain is built from TRBV24-1 and TRBJ2-3; the D is unclear. The CDR3 extends over 14 amino acids. Trimming shortened V by 5 bases and J by 0 bases, and 8 bases separated the two germline ends. Per germline, CDR1 KGHDR and CDR2 SFDVKD. CDR3 loop: CATSVHKSTDTQYF. CDR3 sequence (DNA): TGTGCCACCAGTGTACACAAGAGCACAGATACGCAGTATTTT.

This sequence joins TRBV2 and TRBJ1-2; 7 bases line up with TRBD1. In germline, CDR1 is SNHLY, CDR2 FYNNEI. CDR3 length: 14 residues. V lost 2 bases, J lost 4 bases, and 4 bases stayed unmatched. The CDR3 reads CASSERGLGYGYTF. The DNA of the CDR3 is TGTGCCAGCAGTGAAAGGGGGCTGGGCTATGGCTACACCTTC.

The chain uses TRBV20-1 and TRBJ2-2; TRBD2 matches 7 bases. Germline CDR1 DFQATT, CDR2 SNEGSKA (reference sequence). V shed 1 base, J shed 2 bases, and the junction held 7 bases outside the gene matches. This CDR3 is 16 amino acids long. CDR3 protein: CSARVGGRTNTGELFF. The CDR3 region has the DNA TGCAGTGCTAGAGTCGGCGGGAGAACAAACACCGGGGAGCTGTTTTTT.

The V and J genes are TRBV20-1 and TRBJ2-7; perhaps TRBD1 as D (5 bases). The germline V and J ends were trimmed by 0 bases and 0 bases, with 18 bases remaining between them. Germline CDR1 reads DFQATT; CDR2 reads SNEGSKA (reference sequence). The CDR3 runs 17 residues. CDR3 region: CSARDPRVGALSYEQYF. The CDR3 nucleotides read TGCAGTGCTAGAGATCCTAGGGTTGGGGCCCTCTCCTACGAGCAGTACTTC.

A few counts support this clonotype. The chain recombines TRBV7-6 with TRBJ1-4; no firm D call. CDR1 and CDR2 (germline): SGHVS, FNYEAQ. With 0 bases removed from V and 8 bases from J, the gap between germline ends came to 10 bases. CDR3 length: 14 amino acids. The CDR3 sequence: CASSLAQAQEKLFF. The CDR3 coding sequence is TGTGCCAGCAGCTTAGCGCAGGCTCAAGAAAAACTGTTTTTT.

This clonotype appeared a few times. The rearrangement links TRBV6-5 to TRBJ1-1; D is possibly TRBD1 (5 bases). Trimming cost V 0 bases and J 1 base, with 9 bases left between them. Germline lookup yields CDR1 MNHEY and CDR2 SVGAGI. This CDR3 has 15 residues. CDR3 bases: TGTGCCAGCAGTTACTCGCCAGGGCCGAACACTGAAGCTTTCTTT. Protein sequence: CASSYSPGPNTEAFF.

The chain employs TRBV27 and TRBJ1-5, with 8 nucleotides matching TRBD1. The CDR3 sequence is 13 residues long. The germline V gene encodes CDR1 MNHEY and CDR2 SMNVEV (reference sequence). V shed 6 bases and J 7 bases; nucleotides not matched to a gene: 5. The CDR3 DNA is TGTGCCAGCAGAGGGGCAGGGGGCCAGCCCCAGCATTTT. Translated, it gives CASRGAGGQPQHF.